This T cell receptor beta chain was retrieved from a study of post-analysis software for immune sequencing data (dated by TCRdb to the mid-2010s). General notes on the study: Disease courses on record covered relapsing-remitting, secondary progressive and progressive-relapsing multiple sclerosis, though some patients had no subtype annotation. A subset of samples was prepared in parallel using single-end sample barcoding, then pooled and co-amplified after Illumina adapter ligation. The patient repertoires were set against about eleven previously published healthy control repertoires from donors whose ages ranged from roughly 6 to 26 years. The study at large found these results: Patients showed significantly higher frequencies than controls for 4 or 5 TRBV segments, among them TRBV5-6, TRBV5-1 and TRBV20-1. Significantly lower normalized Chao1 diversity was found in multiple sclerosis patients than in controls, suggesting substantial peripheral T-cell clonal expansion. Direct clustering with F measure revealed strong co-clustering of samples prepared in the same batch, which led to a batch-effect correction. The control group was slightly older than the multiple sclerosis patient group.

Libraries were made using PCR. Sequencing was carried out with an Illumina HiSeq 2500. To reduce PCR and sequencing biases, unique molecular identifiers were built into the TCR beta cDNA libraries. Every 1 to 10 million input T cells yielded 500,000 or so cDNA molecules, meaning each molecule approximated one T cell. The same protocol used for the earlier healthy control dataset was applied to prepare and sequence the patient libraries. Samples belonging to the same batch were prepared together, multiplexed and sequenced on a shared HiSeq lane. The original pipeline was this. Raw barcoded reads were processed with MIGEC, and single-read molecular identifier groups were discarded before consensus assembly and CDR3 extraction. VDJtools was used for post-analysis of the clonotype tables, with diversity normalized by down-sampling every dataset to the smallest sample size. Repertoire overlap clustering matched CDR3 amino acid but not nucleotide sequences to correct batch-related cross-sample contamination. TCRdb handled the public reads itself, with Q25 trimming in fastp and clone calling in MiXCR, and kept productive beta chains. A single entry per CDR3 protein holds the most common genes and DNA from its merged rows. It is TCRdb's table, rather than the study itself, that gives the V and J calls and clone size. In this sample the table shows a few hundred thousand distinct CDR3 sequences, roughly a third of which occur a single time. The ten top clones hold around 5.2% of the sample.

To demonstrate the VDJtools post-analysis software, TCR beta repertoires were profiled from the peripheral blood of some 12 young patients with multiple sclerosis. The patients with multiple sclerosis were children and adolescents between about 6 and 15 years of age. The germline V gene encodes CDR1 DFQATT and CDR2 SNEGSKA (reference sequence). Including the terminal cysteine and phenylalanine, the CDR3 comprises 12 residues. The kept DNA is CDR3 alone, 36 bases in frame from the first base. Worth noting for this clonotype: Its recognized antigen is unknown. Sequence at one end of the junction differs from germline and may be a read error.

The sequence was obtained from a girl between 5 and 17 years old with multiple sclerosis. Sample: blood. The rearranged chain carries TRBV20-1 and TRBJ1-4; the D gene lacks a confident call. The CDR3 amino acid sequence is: CRASRAGEKLFF. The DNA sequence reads TGCAGGGCTAGCCGGGCAGGTGAAAAACTGTTTTTT.